This TCR beta chain was recovered during a study of OX40 agonist ivuxolimab in advanced cancers. CDR1 is MNHEY, CDR2 SMNVEV, per germline (reference sequence). Trimming left V 5 bases short and J 6 bases short, with 14 bases between. The CDR3 has 14 residues. To note about this clone: Its antigen is unidentified.

Findings and limits, study-wide: Undetermined was the antigen specificity of the expanded peripheral T cells.

Sequenced by immunoSEQ multiplex PCR; TCRdb stores in-frame clones only, minus some. The data hold 60,000 to 70,000 clones, with about 90% observed a single time. Sequenced here: CD4+ or CD8+ T cells sorted from blood, sampled in a trial of the OX40 agonist ivuxolimab. The V call is TRBV27, the J call TRBJ1-5; tentatively, D is TRBD1 (6 bases). The source of this sequence is an adult with an advanced solid tumor such as melanoma, head and neck, liver or kidney cancer. The CDR3: CASSPGAGIQPQHF. DNA of the CDR3: TGTGCCAGCAGTCCGGGGGCAGGGATTCAGCCCCAGCATTTT.